This is a list of T cell receptor beta chains from one sample in a study of T-cell memory formation after mild COVID-19. TCRdb re-analysed the 5' RACE reads in MiXCR, keeping a single row per CDR3 protein. The sample records 400,000 or so distinct CDR3 sequences, 20% being singletons. Sequenced: PBMCs or a T cell subset sorted from them (not recorded which). Every receptor here comes from an adult woman who had mild COVID-19 (a few samples of this study predate the infection). Cell type and time point are not known. Each CDR3 is given with its conserved first and last residue.

J: TRBJ1-6; length: 17; V: TRBV24-1; CDR3: CATSESPGTGYNSPLHF
J: TRBJ1-4; length: 14; V: TRBV5-6; CDR3: CASSLRGTGQGEFF
J: TRBJ2-4; length: 13; V: TRBV27; CDR3: CASRPGVLGIQYF
J: TRBJ2-3; length: 16; V: TRBV24-1; CDR3: CATSDRTGTPGDTQYF
J: TRBJ2-1; length: 16; V: TRBV9; CDR3: CASSVVTGGLSGEQFF
J: TRBJ2-2; length: 16; V: TRBV7-9; CDR3: CASSLAGTGGTGELFF
J: TRBJ2-7; length: 14; V: TRBV9; CDR3: CASSVVAEAYEQYF
J: TRBJ2-7; length: 15; V: TRBV9; CDR3: CASSETPTGGPEQYF
J: TRBJ2-3; length: 13; V: TRBV9; CDR3: CASTQGGPDTQYF
J: TRBJ1-1; length: 13; V: TRBV30; CDR3: CAWSVIDGTEAFF
J: TRBJ2-5; length: 12; V: TRBV29-1; CDR3: CSVRGAGETQYF
J: TRBJ1-1; length: 14; V: TRBV4-1; CDR3: CASSQAWVGTEAFF
J: TRBJ2-7; length: 15; V: TRBV7-9; CDR3: CASSSENRESYEQYF
J: TRBJ1-1; length: 16; V: TRBV12-3/TRBV12-4; CDR3: CASSSPFQGWNTEAFF
J: TRBJ2-1; length: 11; V: TRBV12-3/TRBV12-4; CDR3: CASRFHNEQFF
J: TRBJ2-3; length: 14; V: TRBV12-3/TRBV12-4; CDR3: CASSLGRLTDTQYF
J: TRBJ1-2; length: 13; V: TRBV6-1; CDR3: CASSGGGVYGYTF
J: TRBJ2-7; length: 14; V: TRBV7-2; CDR3: CASSLGQSFYEQYF
J: TRBJ2-2; length: 14; V: TRBV7-9; CDR3: CASSPTSTTGELFF
J: TRBJ2-1; length: 11; V: TRBV7-9; CDR3: CASQTGTGMFF
J: TRBJ1-4; length: 13; V: TRBV19; CDR3: CASQGAPNEKLFF
J: TRBJ2-3; length: 15; V: TRBV5-4; CDR3: CASSRRDFGTDTQYF
J: TRBJ1-4; length: 15; V: TRBV7-6; CDR3: CASSPRQTSNEKLFF
J: TRBJ1-1; length: 14; V: TRBV4-1; CDR3: CASSQVGRWQEAFF
J: TRBJ2-3; length: 18; V: TRBV12-3/TRBV12-4; CDR3: CASSLPSGGHTSTDTQYF
J: TRBJ1-5; length: 13; V: TRBV30; CDR3: CAWSKGTDQPQHF
J: TRBJ2-3; length: 16; V: TRBV5-6; CDR3: CASSLGPTVPVPSQYF
J: TRBJ1-1; length: 16; V: TRBV20-1; CDR3: CSARRLSGTVNTEAFF
J: TRBJ2-6; length: 16; V: TRBV9; CDR3: CASRGQISSGANVLTF
J: TRBJ2-6; length: 17; V: TRBV11-2; CDR3: CASSLEQLISGANVLTF
J: TRBJ2-5; length: 15; V: TRBV6-6; CDR3: CASSKETGPRKTQYF
J: TRBJ2-2; length: 16; V: TRBV12-3/TRBV12-4; CDR3: CASSLFGTPGAGELFF
J: TRBJ1-2; length: 16; V: TRBV4-2; CDR3: CASSQDFNRENYGYTF
J: TRBJ2-5; length: 12; V: TRBV12-3/TRBV12-4; CDR3: CASATYLETQYF
J: TRBJ1-5; length: 17; V: TRBV7-9; CDR3: CASSPDAGTVSNQPQHF
J: TRBJ2-7; length: 14; V: TRBV27; CDR3: CASRRDTSSYEQYF
J: TRBJ1-6; length: 15; V: TRBV12-3/TRBV12-4; CDR3: CASSHGQGDNSPLHF
J: TRBJ1-6; length: 15; V: TRBV29-1; CDR3: CSARTGDAYNSPLHF
J: TRBJ2-7; length: 14; V: TRBV4-3; CDR3: CASASSTGSYEQYF
J: TRBJ2-7; length: 14; V: TRBV4-1; CDR3: CASSQFGGSYEQYF
J: TRBJ1-5; length: 14; V: TRBV12-3/TRBV12-4; CDR3: CASTHLTGTQPQHF
J: TRBJ2-7; length: 15; V: TRBV7-9; CDR3: CASSLGSGQKYEQYF
J: TRBJ2-1; length: 14; V: TRBV15; CDR3: CATSRDSAGHEQFF
J: TRBJ2-3; length: 12; V: TRBV11-2; CDR3: CASSRGSYTQYF
J: TRBJ1-2; length: 14; V: TRBV7-2; CDR3: CASSPWTENYGYTF
J: TRBJ2-7; length: 15; V: TRBV7-9; CDR3: CASSPRDRESYEQYF
J: TRBJ2-7; length: 14; V: TRBV5-1; CDR3: CASSLEGQDYEQYF
J: TRBJ2-7; length: 15; V: TRBV12-3/TRBV12-4; CDR3: CASSYRSGQGYEQYF